These T cell receptor beta chains were read from a single sample in a study of blood T cell repertoires in COVID-19. Method: immunoSEQ multiplex PCR; TCRdb's copy keeps in-frame clones and lacks some. This table holds tens of thousands of clones, 85% found once. The material sequenced was peripheral blood. The origin of the receptors is a human donor in a cohort sampled during active COVID-19. CDR3s include the opening cysteine and the closing phenylalanine or tryptophan. A D gene is named only where the DNA matches it firmly. Clone size is given for some rows only: seen once, a few or many times, or a class if the clone is expanded.

V gene	J gene	clone size	D gene	CDR3 DNA	CDR3 protein
TRBV29-1	TRBJ1-2	.	TRBD1	TGCAGCGTTTGGACAGGGGGCTATGGCTACACCTTC	CSVWTGGYGYTF
TRBV19	TRBJ2-1	.	.	TGTGCCAGTAAGGAGTCCCCCGACTACAATGAGCAGTTCTTC	CASKESPDYNEQFF
TRBV3-1/TRBV3-2	TRBJ2-3	.	TRBD2	TGTGCCAGCAGCCAAGAAGTGGGGACTAGCGGGGGCCTTGTCACAGATACGCAGTATTTT	CASSQEVGTSGGLVTDTQYF
TRBV2	TRBJ2-3	.	TRBD2	TGTGCCAGCACCCCGAGGGGACTAGGCGGAGATACGCAGTATTTT	CASTPRGLGGDTQYF
TRBV3-1/TRBV3-2	TRBJ2-7	.	.	TGTGCCAGCAGCCAGGGGGGTAGGGAGCAGTACTTC	CASSQGGREQYF
TRBV6-5	TRBJ2-3	once	TRBD2	TGTGCCACCGCCCGGGAGGGAGATACGCAGTATTTT	CATAREGDTQYF
TRBV5-1	TRBJ1-1	.	.	TGCGCCAGCAGGCGCGACACGGCCACTGAAGCTTTCTTT	CASRRDTATEAFF
TRBV6-6	TRBJ2-7	once	.	TGTGCCAGCAGTTACGGGACGGGACACTACGAGCAGTACTTC	CASSYGTGHYEQYF
TRBV5-4	TRBJ2-3	.	.	TGTGCCAGCAGCTTGTCTAGTCTATTTACAGATACGCAGTATTTT	CASSLSSLFTDTQYF
TRBV7-3	TRBJ2-6	.	.	TGTGCCAGCAGCCTAGGGGGTACTGGGGCCAACGTCCTGACTTTC	CASSLGGTGANVLTF
TRBV6-2/TRBV6-3	TRBJ1-3	.	TRBD1	TGTGCCAGCAGTTACTCGGGACAGCTTTATCCTGGAAACACCATATATTTT	CASSYSGQLYPGNTIYF
TRBV6-2/TRBV6-3	TRBJ2-1	.	TRBD2	TGTGCCAGCAGTTACCCTAAAGCGGGGGAGTCCTACAATGAGCAGTTCTTC	CASSYPKAGESYNEQFF
TRBV5-4	TRBJ1-3	.	.	TGTGCCAGCAGCTTTCACAAGGGAGCTGGAAACACCATATATTTT	CASSFHKGAGNTIYF
TRBV21-1	TRBJ2-1	.	.	TGTGCCAGCAGCTCCCAAGGACAGATCTACAATGAGCAGTTCTTC	CASSSQGQIYNEQFF
TRBV10-3	TRBJ2-7	.	TRBD2	TGTGCCATCAGTGAGGGACTAGCGGGGGAGGTCTCCTACGAGCAGTACTTC	CAISEGLAGEVSYEQYF
TRBV6-5	TRBJ2-5	.	.	TGTGCCAGCCGGCGGAGCGGACAAGAGACCCAGTACTTC	CASRRSGQETQYF
TRBV5-1	TRBJ2-7	.	TRBD2	TGCGCCAGCAGTCGGGAGGCCCTCTACGAGCAGTACTTC	CASSREALYEQYF
TRBV7-9	TRBJ1-2	.	.	TGTGCCAGCAGCCAGGGGCTTAACTATGGCTACACCTTC	CASSQGLNYGYTF
TRBV20-1	TRBJ2-1	.	.	TGCAGTGCCTTCTACAATGAGCAGTTCTTC	CSAFYNEQFF
TRBV6-2/TRBV6-3	TRBJ2-7	.	TRBD1	TGTGCCAGCAGTTATGAGGACAGGTTCTACGAGCAGTACTTC	CASSYEDRFYEQYF
TRBV3-1/TRBV3-2	TRBJ1-3	.	TRBD1	TGTGCCAGCAGCCGGACAGGGGCCGGAAACACCATATATTTT	CASSRTGAGNTIYF
TRBV19	TRBJ1-6	few	TRBD1	TGTGCCAGTAGTATAGGAGGGACAGGTGGTTCACCCCTCCACTTT	CASSIGGTGGSPLHF
TRBV27	TRBJ1-2	.	.	TGTGCCAGCAGTTTAGGTCAGGGAAACTATGGCTACACCTTC	CASSLGQGNYGYTF
TRBV29-1	TRBJ1-6	.	.	TGCAGCGTACAAACGCATACAGGGAACTCACCCCTCCACTTT	CSVQTHTGNSPLHF
TRBV10-3	TRBJ1-2	.	TRBD1	TGTGCCATCCGGGATCGGACAGGGGGCTATGGCTACACCTTC	CAIRDRTGGYGYTF
TRBV6-5	TRBJ1-6	.	.	TGTGCCAGCAGTTACTCGACAGTTTATAATTCACCCCTCCACTTT	CASSYSTVYNSPLHF
TRBV5-1	TRBJ1-1	.	.	TGCGCCAGCAGCTCTACCCAGGGGAACACTGAAGCTTTCTTT	CASSSTQGNTEAFF
TRBV5-6	TRBJ1-5	.	.	TGTGCCAGCAGCCCGGCCGGAGGATTGGGTCAGCCCCAGCATTTT	CASSPAGGLGQPQHF
TRBV4-1	TRBJ1-3	.	.	TGCGCCAGCAGCCGCCCGGGCTCTGGAAACACCATATATTTT	CASSRPGSGNTIYF
TRBV5-1	TRBJ1-1	.	.	TGCGCCAGCAGCCTACAGGTGGAGAACACTGAAGCTTTCTTT	CASSLQVENTEAFF
TRBV2	TRBJ1-2	.	.	TGTGCCAGCAGTACTACTTCTGGTGGCTACACCTTC	CASSTTSGGYTF
TRBV24-1	TRBJ2-3	.	.	TGTGCCACCAGTGTAGGACACAAAGATACGCAGTATTTT	CATSVGHKDTQYF